The source of this TCR beta chain is a study of human T cells and chemical hapten exposure. On the study more broadly: For sensitization, 2% DPC was applied to an approximately 2 cm by approximately 2 cm patch of upper inner arm skin. Patch testing placed 0.01% DPC on the upper back, with readings at 6 days. Regarding the study as a whole: TCRs whose frequency exceeded 1 in 1000 remained the same following DPC sensitization.

Each CDR3 protein is one row after TCRdb ran MiXCR on the RACE reads. The repertoire holds around 110,000 distinct CDR3 sequences, with 9% to 13% as singletons. This CDR3 comprises 15 residues. V lost 4 bases, J lost 1 base, and 12 bases lay in between. Germline CDR1 and CDR2: MDHEN and SYDVKM. This clonotype has a count of ten or more. Its antigen is unidentified. The time point was: patch test 1, 2 weeks after DPC sensitization. Documented treatment: therapeutic diphenylcyclopropenone sensitization with weekly scalp DPC. The study extracted total RNA from unfractionated whole blood. The clonotype was recovered from a woman aged 50 to 65 with alopecia areata. Some clones in this sample may be carry-over from other donors' samples. The source material was whole blood, sampled in connection with sensitization to the hapten diphenylcyclopropenone (DPC). The V call is TRBV28, the J call TRBJ2-3; TRBD1 is a possible D gene (6 bases). The CDR3 protein is CASSSQGEGTDTQYF. CDR3 nucleotides: TGTGCCAGCAGTTCACAGGGCGAGGGCACAGATACGCAGTATTTT.